This T cell receptor (beta chain) is from a study of shared clonotypes between healthy human individuals. On this clone itself: What it binds is unknown.

CD45RO-negative, CCR7-selected cells formed the naive CD8 fraction, which excluded terminally differentiated effector memory CD45RA+ cells. Genomic DNA (from each subset) was split evenly across several immunoSEQ plates. Using immunoSEQ multiplex PCR, the repertoire was profiled, and TCRdb retains in-frame clones only, with some absent. Of some 2 million clones in the sample, approximately 95% were seen once. Notes on the study in general: A generally larger estimated richness was seen in naive subsets than in memory subsets. The donor pool, a small one, limited the genetic and exposure-history diversity represented.

This sequence originates from a young man in good health. Sequencing was carried out using naive CD8+ T cells sorted from blood.

The CDR3: CASSFRLPNTEAFF. CDR3 coding DNA: TGTGCCAGCAGTTTTCGGCTTCCGAACACTGAAGCTTTCTTT. The V gene is TRBV28, the J gene TRBJ1-1; D uncertain. Germline V CDR1 and CDR2: MDHEN, SYDVKM. This CDR3 is built from 14 residues. V lost 3 bases, J lost 1 base, and 9 bases lay in between.